What follows are 16 T cell receptor beta chains derived from one specimen sequenced in a study of blood T cell repertoires in COVID-19. TCRdb's copy holds only in-frame clones and misses some; the assay was immunoSEQ multiplex PCR. The sample contains tens of thousands of clones, approximately 84% of which appear only once. Material: peripheral blood. The receptors shown here come from a man between 45 and 60 years old with acute or convalescent COVID-19.

This chain uses TRBV5-1 with TRBJ1-4, with TRBD1 matching over 7 bases. V shed 4 bases and J 0 bases; nucleotides not matched to a gene: 6. The length of the CDR3 is 16 residues. The V gene's germline CDR1 is SGHRS and CDR2 YFSETQ. The CDR3 nucleotides are TGCGCCAGCAGCCAGGGACAGACCGCAACTAATGAAAAACTGTTTTTT. Residues: CASSQGQTATNEKLFF.

Written as DNA, the CDR3 is TGTGCCAGCAGCTCCGGGACAGGCGATTTCGAGCAGTACTTC. Encoded protein: CASSSGTGDFEQYF. V usage is TRBV13 and J usage is TRBJ2-7, with TRBD1 matching 8 bases. J was trimmed by 6 bases and V by 4 bases; bases with no gene match: 8. In germline, CDR1 is PRHDT, CDR2 FYEKMQ (reference sequence). There are 14 residues in the CDR3.

CDR3 loop: CASSSRDRRQETQYF. The CDR3 DNA reads TGTGCCAGCAGCTCCCGGGACAGAAGACAAGAGACCCAGTACTTC. The V gene is TRBV7-9, the J gene TRBJ2-5, with 7 bases lining up with TRBD1. V shed 4 bases and J 2 bases; nucleotides not matched to a gene: 7. The germline gives CDR1 SEHNR, CDR2 FQNEAQ (reference sequence). The CDR3 extends over 15 amino acids.

This clone was seen only once. The chain joins TRBV25-1 to TRBJ2-1; possible D gene TRBD2, 6 bases. Germline loops: CDR1 MGHDK, CDR2 SYGVNS. The CDR3 totals 14 residues. V gave up 5 bases and J gave up 6 bases, with 14 bases separating them. Here the CDR3 DNA reads TGTGCCAGCAGTTTCCTGGGAGGACTCAATGAGCAGTTCTTC. It specifies CASSFLGGLNEQFF.

The V call is TRBV14, the J call TRBJ2-7; D possibly corresponds to TRBD2 (7 bases). CDR1 and CDR2 from the germline V gene are SGHDN and FVKESK. V lost 1 base and J 5 bases, leaving 18 bases between the germline ends. The CDR3 extends over 16 amino acids. The CDR3 region has the DNA TGTGCCAGCAGCCAAGCATACAGGGACTACGATCACGAGCAGTACTTC. Encoded protein: CASSQAYRDYDHEQYF. The full variable domain, with the rest looked up from reference TRBV14 and TRBJ2-7, is EAGVTQFPSHSVIEKGQTVTLRCDPISGHDNLYWYRRVMGKEIKFLLHFVKESKQDESGMPNNRFLAERTGGTYSTLKVQPAELEDSGVYFCASSQAYRDYDHEQYFGPGTRLTVT.

The chain is built from TRBV7-8 and TRBJ2-3; 9 bases are shared with TRBD2. The germline gives CDR1 SGHVS, CDR2 FQNEAQ. The CDR3 has 15 amino acids. J lost 6 bases, V lost 7 bases, and 11 bases had no gene match. Written as DNA, the CDR3 is TGTGCCAGCACTCCTCTGGCGGGGGGGTGGGATACGCAGTATTTT. Translation: CASTPLAGGWDTQYF.

This clone has more than one count but fewer than ten. CDR3 nucleotides: TGTGCCACCAGCTCCGGGGGGGACAGTGGCTCTCAGCCCCAGCATTTT. This codes for CATSSGGDSGSQPQHF. The chain uses TRBV15 and TRBJ1-5, with 7 bases fitting TRBD1. V shed 5 bases, J shed 6 bases, and the junction held 13 bases outside the gene matches. CDR3 length equals 16 residues. Per germline, CDR1 LNHNV and CDR2 YYDKDF (reference sequence).

This chain joins TRBV7-2 and TRBJ1-6, with D maybe TRBD1 (6 bases). The CDR3 sequence is 16 residues long. Trimming cost V 1 base and J 6 bases, with 13 bases left between them. The germline V gene encodes CDR1 SGHTA and CDR2 FQGNSA. The CDR3 here is CASSLEAGVFNSPLHF. For the CDR3, the DNA is TGTGCCAGCAGCTTAGAAGCAGGGGTCTTTAATTCACCCCTCCACTTT.

The chain links TRBV11-2 to TRBJ2-2; tentatively, D is TRBD2 (5 bases). With 4 bases removed from V and 3 bases from J, the gap between germline ends came to 18 bases. CDR1 and CDR2 from the germline V gene are SGHAT and FQNNGV. The CDR3 contains 17 residues. The CDR3 coding sequence is TGTGCCAGCAGCTCTTACCCGGAGGCCAGTGACACCGGGGAGCTGTTTTTT. Encoded protein: CASSSYPEASDTGELFF.

This chain links TRBV19 with TRBJ2-7, with D perhaps TRBD1 (6 bases). The CDR3 sequence is 12 residues long. V lost 7 bases, J lost 4 bases, and 11 bases lay in between. CDR1 LNHDA and CDR2 SQIVND come from the germline V gene (reference sequence). CDR3 sequence (DNA): TGTGCCAGTAACCCAGGGGTTTACGAGCAGTACTTC. Amino acid sequence: CASNPGVYEQYF.

The genes are TRBV3-1 (or the pseudogene TRBV3-2) and TRBJ2-1, with TRBD2 matching over 7 bases. Trimming at V came to 1 base and at J to 0 bases, leaving 3 bases not matched to a gene. CDR3 size: 16 residues. Germline V gene data show CDR1 as LGHDT and CDR2 as YNNKEL (reference sequence). CDR3 DNA: TGTGCCAGCAGCCAAGGGGACTACAGCTCCTACAATGAGCAGTTCTTC. Encoded protein: CASSQGDYSSYNEQFF.

This sequence joins TRBV10-3 and TRBJ2-1; D is possibly TRBD1 (5 bases). Germline CDR1 and CDR2: ENHRY and SYGVKD. The CDR3 is made up of 11 amino acids. Trimming shortened V by 0 bases and J by 13 bases, and 7 bases separated the two germline ends. In DNA, the CDR3 is TGTGCCATCAGTGAGTCGCAGGGCCAGTTCTTC. Translation gives CAISESQGQFF.

This chain's CDR3 is CASSWTATYNEQFF. CDR3 coding DNA: TGCGCCAGCAGCTGGACAGCGACCTACAATGAGCAGTTCTTC. This chain connects TRBV5-1 to TRBJ2-1; D might be TRBD1 (6 bases). The CDR3 sequence is 14 residues long. The V gene's germline CDR1 is SGHRS and CDR2 YFSETQ. The germline V and J ends were trimmed by 3 bases and 2 bases, with 9 bases remaining between them.

The chain recombines TRBV6-5 with TRBJ2-7, with 11 bases lining up with TRBD1. With 8 bases clipped from V and 3 bases from J, the junction kept 0 bases outside the gene matches. The CDR3 sequence is 12 residues long. CDR1 and CDR2 (germline): MNHEY, SVGAGI. CDR3 coding DNA: TGTGCCAGCGGGACAGGGGGCTACGAGCAGTACTTC. Its protein product is CASGTGGYEQYF.

The CDR3 region is CASSDSFGQGYEQYF. The CDR3 bases are TGTGCCAGCAGTGACTCCTTTGGACAGGGCTACGAGCAGTACTTC. V usage is TRBV6-4 and J usage is TRBJ2-7; 8 bases are shared with TRBD1. Trimming at V came to 0 bases and at J to 3 bases, leaving 4 bases not matched to a gene. The CDR3 length is 15 residues. CDR1 and CDR2 from the germline V gene are MRHNA and SNTAGT.

This clone occurred once. V usage is TRBV4-2 and J usage is TRBJ2-1, with D unresolved. Per germline, CDR1 LGHNA and CDR2 YNFKEQ. The CDR3 covers 15 residues. The ends were cut back, 1 base at V and 3 bases at J, with 10 bases in the middle. In nucleotides, the CDR3 is TGTGCCAGCAGCCAAGGCCCCGTAGACTACAATGAGCAGTTCTTC. Translation gives CASSQGPVDYNEQFF.